What follows are 21 T cell receptor beta chains derived from one specimen sequenced in a study of beta chain features in type 1 diabetes. Expressed TCRB transcripts were sequenced, since all the RNA that had been isolated was reverse transcribed. The method was immunoSEQ multiplex PCR; TCRdb's version includes in-frame clones alone and lacks a portion of them. The sample holds approximately 340,000 clones, about 15% seen once. Material: naive CD4+ T cells from blood. The receptors originated from a woman aged 18-29 years in good health.

In this sample, this clone turned up a few times. The chain carries TRBV4-1 and TRBJ1-1; TRBD1 is a possible D gene (6 bases). V lost 0 bases and J lost 5, with 7 bases in between. Germline CDR1 reads MGHRA; CDR2 reads YSYEKL. CDR3 length: 13 amino acids. Here the CDR3 DNA reads TGCGCCAGCAGCCAAGATGACAGGACTGAAGCTTTCTTT. The encoded protein is CASSQDDRTEAFF.

The J gene is TRBJ2-1, the V gene TRBV9; perhaps TRBD2 as D (6 bases). Between the trimmed V and J ends, which lost 4 bases and 1 base, there was a span of 15 bases. Germline CDR1 and CDR2: SGDLS and YYNGEE. The length of the CDR3 is 16 residues. CDR3 sequence reads: CASSFGDSRSYNEQFF. The DNA of the CDR3 is TGTGCCAGCAGCTTTGGGGACTCAAGATCCTACAATGAGCAGTTCTTC.

The chain is built from TRBV29-1 and TRBJ1-1; 7 nucleotides match TRBD1. The CDR3 spans 14 residues. The V gene's germline CDR1 is SQVTM and CDR2 ANQGSEA. V was clipped by 6 bases and J by 4 bases; unmatched bases: 11. The CDR3 sequence is CSVEYPPGGTEAFF. CDR3 in DNA: TGCAGCGTCGAATATCCGCCAGGGGGCACTGAAGCTTTCTTT.

The chain recombines TRBV25-1 with TRBJ1-3; D remains ambiguous. V was shortened by 6 bases and J by 3 bases, with 12 bases between the two germline ends. There are 14 residues in the CDR3. Germline CDR1 and CDR2: MGHDK and SYGVNS. CDR3 bases: TGTGCCAGCAGCGCCCCCGGGGTTGGAAACACCATATATTTT. It is translated as CASSAPGVGNTIYF.

This clone was seen more than once but under ten times. The chain joins TRBV5-1 to TRBJ2-1, with 8 bases aligning to TRBD2. V was pared by 3 bases and J by 9 bases, with 11 bases of the junction left unmatched. The length of the CDR3 is 15 residues. Germline V gives CDR1 SGHRS, CDR2 YFSETQ. CDR3 coding DNA: TGCGCCAGCAGCTCCTACCGCCCTACTAGCGGTGAGCAGTTCTTC. Encoded protein: CASSSYRPTSGEQFF. Full variable domain (remainder filled in from reference TRBV5-1 and TRBJ2-1): KAGVTQTPRYLIKTRGQQVTLSCSPISGHRSVSWYQQTPGQGLQFLFEYFSETQRNKGNFPGRFSGRQFSNSRSEMNVSTLELGDSALYLCASSSYRPTSGEQFFGPGTRLTVL.

This clone was detected a few times. V and J are TRBV7-2 and TRBJ2-6, with unresolved D. V lost 5 bases and J 2 bases, leaving 10 bases between the germline ends. The CDR3 runs to 15 residues. Germline-derived CDR1 and CDR2 are SGHTA and FQGNSA. For the CDR3, the DNA is TGTGCCAGCAGCAAACACAGTACTGGGGCCAACGTCCTGACTTTC. Residues: CASSKHSTGANVLTF. Combining the CDR3 with reference TRBV7-2 and TRBJ2-6 gives the whole variable domain GAGVSQSPSNKVTEKGKDVELRCDPISGHTALYWYRQSLGQGLEFLIYFQGNSAPDKSGLPSDRFSAERTGGSVSTLTIQRTQQEDSAVYLCASSKHSTGANVLTFGAGSRLTVL.

The rearrangement links TRBV19 to TRBJ1-1, with unresolved D. Germline V gives CDR1 LNHDA, CDR2 SQIVND (reference sequence). The CDR3 covers 15 residues. V was shortened by 5 bases and J by 11 bases, with 24 bases between the two germline ends. DNA of the CDR3: TGTGCCAGTAGTTCCACGGGTCTTAGACGAAGAGGCGCTTTCTTT. Translation: CASSSTGLRRRGAFF.

The chain recombines TRBV15 with TRBJ1-5; tentatively, D is TRBD1 (6 bases). The V gene's germline CDR1 is LNHNV and CDR2 YYDKDF (reference sequence). Trimming removed 5 bases from V and 7 bases from J, with 12 bases in between. The CDR3 consists of 13 residues. The CDR3, as DNA: TGTGCCACCAGCGCACAGGGTTACCAGCCCCAGCATTTT. It encodes CATSAQGYQPQHF.

This clone was recorded a few times. The chain is built from TRBV29-1 and TRBJ1-1; maybe TRBD1 (6 bases). Trimming stripped 5 bases from V and 6 bases from J, with 13 bases between. CDR3 size: 12 residues. CDR1 and CDR2 (germline): SQVTM, ANQGSEA. The CDR3 protein is CSVIPAGAEAFF. The CDR3 coding sequence is TGCAGCGTTATTCCCGCAGGGGCTGAAGCTTTCTTT.

This clone was detected a few times. This chain joins TRBV30 and TRBJ1-2, with TRBD1 matching 9 bases. This CDR3 has 14 amino acids. V lost 0 bases, J lost 9 bases, and 8 bases stayed unmatched. Germline CDR1 reads GTSNPN; CDR2 reads SVGIG (reference sequence). As DNA, the CDR3 is TGTGCCTGGAGTGTCTCGACAGGGGGGGTCCGCTACACCTTC. It yields the protein CAWSVSTGGVRYTF.

This rearrangement joins TRBV5-1 to TRBJ2-5; D uncertain. V was shortened by 4 bases and J by 9 bases, with 13 bases between the two germline ends. The CDR3 loop spans 12 amino acids. Per the germline V gene, CDR1 is SGHRS and CDR2 is YFSETQ. CDR3 sequence (DNA): TGCGCCAGCAGCGTTGCGGCCGATGCCCAGTACTTC. It translates to CASSVAADAQYF.

Here the CDR3 reads CASTESGQETQYF. The CDR3 DNA sequence: TGCGCCAGCACCGAGTCGGGCCAAGAGACCCAGTACTTC. The chain is built from TRBV5-1 and TRBJ2-5, with unresolved D. V lost 6 bases, J lost 1 base, and 10 bases lay in between. CDR3 length: 13 amino acids. The germline CDR1 and CDR2 sequences are SGHRS and YFSETQ.

This chain joins TRBV28 and TRBJ2-3; 13 bases are a match to TRBD2. V was pared by 4 bases and J by 4 bases, with 5 bases of the junction left unmatched. The CDR3 loop spans 16 amino acids. CDR1 and CDR2 from the germline V gene are MDHEN and SYDVKM. The chain's CDR3 is CASSWWTSGSSDTQYF. Written as DNA, the CDR3 is TGTGCCAGCAGTTGGTGGACTAGCGGGAGTTCAGATACGCAGTATTTT.

This clone was observed a handful of times. CDR3 protein: CASSLDRVGTEAFF. The CDR3 DNA follows: TGTGCCAGCAGCTTAGACAGGGTTGGTACTGAAGCTTTCTTT. The V gene is TRBV11-2, the J gene TRBJ1-1; D might be TRBD1 (5 bases). Trimming left V 0 bases short and J 5 bases short, with 10 bases between. Germline assignment: CDR1 SGHAT and CDR2 FQNNGV. The CDR3 runs to 14 residues.

This clone showed up just a few times. V usage is TRBV5-1 and J usage is TRBJ2-3; 7 nucleotides agree with TRBD2. Germline values: CDR1 SGHRS, CDR2 YFSETQ. V gave up 3 bases and J gave up 3 bases; unmatched junction bases: 10. The CDR3 length is 16 residues. CDR3 nucleotide sequence: TGCGCCAGCAGCTCTCATAGCGGGCCGGGGACAGATACGCAGTATTTT. Translating it yields CASSSHSGPGTDTQYF.

The sample holds a few counts of this clone. This sample includes further DNA sequences coding for the same CDR3. The chain joins TRBV27 to TRBJ2-5; D is unclear. V shed 2 bases and J shed 4 bases, with 5 bases lying between them. CDR1 is MNHEY, CDR2 SMNVEV, per germline (reference sequence). The CDR3 sequence is 12 residues long. CDR3 sequence: CASSLTGETQYF. The CDR3 region has the DNA TGTGCCAGCAGTTTAACGGGAGAGACCCAGTACTTC.

The chain couples TRBV7-9 to TRBJ2-2; D might be TRBD2 (6 bases). Trimming cost V 5 bases and J 2 bases, with 15 bases left between them. This CDR3 has 16 amino acids. Looked up from germline, CDR1 is SEHNR and CDR2 is FQNEAQ (reference sequence). The CDR3 sequence: CASSPRAGPNTGELFF. As DNA, the CDR3 is TGTGCCAGCAGCCCCAGAGCGGGCCCAAACACCGGGGAGCTGTTTTTT.

The chain recombines TRBV30 with TRBJ2-2; 7 bases align to TRBD1. Looked up from germline, CDR1 is GTSNPN and CDR2 is SVGIG (reference sequence). V gave up 2 bases and J gave up 5 bases; unmatched junction bases: 5. The CDR3 contains 14 residues. The CDR3 here is CAWSRGPGTGELFF. The CDR3 DNA reads TGTGCCTGGAGTAGGGGGCCGGGGACCGGGGAGCTGTTTTTT.

This clone was seen more than once but under ten times. V and J are TRBV2 and TRBJ1-5, with 9 bases lining up with TRBD1. This CDR3 is 15 amino acids long. With 5 bases clipped from V and 3 bases from J, the junction kept 5 bases outside the gene matches. Germline V gives CDR1 SNHLY, CDR2 FYNNEI. The CDR3 region has the DNA TGTGCCAGCAGTAAACTACAGGGGGCCAATCAGCCCCAGCATTTT. Residues: CASSKLQGANQPQHF.

This clone was picked up a small number of times. The chain has TRBV7-2 and TRBJ2-4; 7 bases match TRBD1. The CDR3 covers 14 residues. The ends lost 2 bases at V and 5 bases at J; junction bases unmatched: 3. CDR1 and CDR2 (germline): SGHTA, FQGNSA. CDR3 region: CASSLRTGENIQYF. DNA for the CDR3: TGTGCCAGCAGCTTAAGAACAGGGGAAAACATTCAGTACTTC.

This clone showed up just a few times. V and J are TRBV14 and TRBJ2-7, with a tentative D call TRBD1 (6 bases). Per germline, CDR1 SGHDN and CDR2 FVKESK. The CDR3 has 14 amino acids. V was trimmed by 0 bases and J by 7 bases, leaving 13 bases between them. CDR3 in DNA: TGTGCCAGCAGCCAAGATAGGCAGGGGAAAGAGCAGTACTTC. Protein: CASSQDRQGKEQYF.